Shown below are 32 T cell receptor beta chains from a single sample sequenced in a study of T cells in Graves' hyperthyroidism and ophthalmopathy (dated by TCRdb to the late 2010s). Library construction relied on multiplex PCR. Sequencing was performed on an Illumina HiSeq 2000. The TCR beta CDR3 regions were amplified from RNA transcripts. A first-round RT-PCR of the TCR CDR3 used the HTBI primer set with the Qiagen OneStep RT-PCR kit. The public reads were reprocessed in TCRdb via fastp at Q25 and MiXCR, keeping in-frame beta chains. Every entry covers one CDR3 protein and lists the most common genes and DNA from its rows. This sample is represented by approximately 330,000 distinct CDR3 sequences; roughly 15% of them were singletons. In total, the top ten clones hold 34% of the sample. Source material: blood. The receptors stem from a woman aged 40-49 years with Graves' ophthalmopathy.

This clonotype was counted many times. The V gene is TRBV12-3 or TRBV12-4, the J gene TRBJ2-5, with D possibly being TRBD2 (6 bases). The CDR3 spans 17 residues. Trimming left V 2 bases short and J 0 bases short, with 16 bases between. In DNA, the CDR3 is TGTGCCAGCAGTTTAAAACTAGCCGAACGGTACCAAGAGACCCAGTACTTC. This codes for CASSLKLAERYQETQYF.

At least ten counts were recorded for this clonotype. The V call is TRBV28, the J call TRBJ2-7, with 9 positions matching TRBD2. Germline CDR1 is MDHEN and CDR2 is SYDVKM. V shed 4 bases and J 3 bases; nucleotides not matched to a gene: 4. The CDR3 covers 14 residues. CDR3 region: CASSSSGKGYEQYF. In nucleotides, the CDR3 is TGTGCCAGCAGTTCTAGCGGGAAAGGCTACGAGCAGTACTTC. Complete variable domain (other parts from reference TRBV28 and TRBJ2-7): DVKVTQSSRYLVKRTGEKVFLECVQDMDHENMFWYRQDPGLGLRLIYFSYDVKMKEKGDIPEGYSVSREKKERFSLILESASTNQTSMYLCASSSSGKGYEQYFGPGTRLTVT.

This clonotype was seen only a few times. The V and J genes are TRBV20-1 and TRBJ2-3, with TRBD2 identical over 8 bases. The J segment lost 3 bases and the V segment lost 1 base, leaving 9 bases of the junction unmatched. Germline V gene sequence: CDR1 DFQATT, CDR2 SNEGSKA (reference sequence). The CDR3 length is 16 residues. The DNA of the CDR3 is TGCAGTGCTAGAGGGGCGGTAGCGGGAAGAACAGATACGCAGTATTTT. Its protein is CSARGAVAGRTDTQYF.

This clonotype was seen once. A much larger clone differs from this one at a single base, so this may be a read error. A read error is likely, as this CDR3 ends without the conserved phenylalanine or tryptophan. V and J are TRBV27 and TRBJ2-7, with TRBD2 matching over 8 bases. J gave up 4 bases and V 6 bases, and 11 bases lay outside the gene matches. The CDR3 spans 15 residues. Germline CDR1 MNHEY, CDR2 SMNVEV (reference sequence). The CDR3 DNA reads as TGTGCCAGCAGATGGGCGGGAGGAGGATCATACGAGCAGTACTTA. Translation: CASRWAGGGSYEQYL.

This clonotype was seen at least ten times. The V and J genes are TRBV6-1 and TRBJ1-3, with D tentatively TRBD1 (5 bases). The germline CDR1 and CDR2 sequences are MNHNS and SASEGT. CDR3 length: 14 residues. V lost 7 bases, J lost 6 bases, and 16 bases lay in between. The CDR3, as DNA: TGTGCCAGCATGAACACAGGAGGCTTAAACACCATATATTTT. This encodes CASMNTGGLNTIYF.

This clonotype was observed at least ten times. The rearrangement links TRBV9 to TRBJ2-1; D unclear. Trimming cost V 0 bases and J 4 bases, with 8 bases left between them. Germline loops: CDR1 SGDLS, CDR2 YYNGEE. The CDR3 has 14 amino acids. CDR3 region: CASSVADIYNEQFF. CDR3 coding DNA: TGTGCCAGCAGCGTAGCTGACATTTACAATGAGCAGTTCTTC.

In its sample, this clonotype was seen a few times. This chain connects TRBV10-3 to TRBJ2-2; TRBD1 agrees at 7 bases. The CDR3 is 16 amino acids. Per the germline V gene, CDR1 is ENHRY and CDR2 is SYGVKD. V was pared by 6 bases and J by 7 bases, with 14 bases of the junction left unmatched. This CDR3 is CAIRGPGQRTGGELFF. CDR3 DNA: TGTGCCATCAGGGGACCGGGACAGAGGACGGGCGGGGAGCTGTTTTTT.

The J gene is TRBJ2-7, the V gene TRBV7-9; D is ambiguous. V lost 1 base and J 6 bases, leaving 4 bases between the germline ends. The CDR3 loop spans 11 amino acids. CDR1 is SEHNR and CDR2 is FQNEAQ in the germline V gene (reference sequence). CDR3: CASSLDTEQYF. The CDR3 DNA reads as TGTGCCAGCAGCTTAGACACCGAGCAGTACTTC.

The chain is built from TRBV20-1 and TRBJ2-7; TRBD2 aligns across 12 bases. CDR3 size: 14 residues. V lost 5 bases, J lost 6 bases, and 8 bases stayed unmatched. The V gene's germline CDR1 is DFQATT and CDR2 SNEGSKA (reference sequence). CDR3 region: CSASLAGGVGEQYF. As DNA, the CDR3 is TGCAGTGCTTCACTAGCGGGAGGAGTGGGCGAGCAGTACTTC.

This clonotype was observed at least ten times. The J gene is TRBJ1-6, the V gene TRBV10-3; D remains unclear. V lost 3 bases and J lost 7, with 7 bases in between. The CDR3 contains 13 residues. Per the germline V gene, CDR1 is ENHRY and CDR2 is SYGVKD. CDR3 region: CAISDPRNSPLHF. In DNA form, the CDR3 reads TGTGCCATCAGTGATCCTCGGAATTCACCCCTCCACTTT.

This chain connects TRBV28 to TRBJ2-6; 11 bases fit TRBD1. The CDR3 is made up of 18 amino acids. V lost 10 bases and J lost 0; bases outside the gene matches: 11. Looked up from germline, CDR1 is MDHEN and CDR2 is SYDVKM. The chain's CDR3 is CAIYPRDRGNSGANVLTF. CDR3 DNA sequence: TGTGCCATCTACCCCCGGGACAGGGGGAACTCTGGGGCCAACGTCCTGACTTTC.

This clonotype was found many times. The V and J genes are TRBV7-8 and TRBJ2-3; TRBD2 matches 9 bases. Germline CDR1 and CDR2: SGHVS and FQNEAQ. The V segment lost 1 base and the J segment 6 bases; nucleotides outside the gene matches: 8. This CDR3 spans 16 amino acids. Written as DNA, the CDR3 is TGTGCCAGCAGCTTAGTGATAGCGGGAGCCTTGGATACGCAGTATTTT. Protein: CASSLVIAGALDTQYF.

This clonotype appeared many times. The rearrangement links TRBV12-3 or TRBV12-4 to TRBJ2-2, with a tentative D call TRBD2 (6 bases). CDR3 length: 14 amino acids. V was trimmed by 2 bases and J by 4 bases, leaving 8 bases between them. CDR3 nucleotides: TGTGCCAGCAGTTTAATCGGGGGCACCGGGGAGCTGTTTTTT. Translation: CASSLIGGTGELFF.

This clonotype was seen ten or more times. The genes are TRBV30 and TRBJ2-7; 8 positions match TRBD1. Germline loops: CDR1 GTSNPN, CDR2 SVGIG (reference sequence). J lost 3 bases, V lost 3 bases, and 1 base had no gene match. The CDR3 covers 12 residues. The CDR3 sequence is CAWRQGGYEQYF. CDR3 nucleotides: TGTGCCTGGAGACAGGGGGGCTACGAGCAGTACTTC.

This clonotype was picked up one time. This chain joins TRBV7-8 and TRBJ2-3; 8 positions agree with TRBD2. The CDR3 length is 16 residues. Germline values: CDR1 SGHVS, CDR2 FQNEAQ. The J segment lost 2 bases and the V segment lost 1 base, leaving 5 bases of the junction unmatched. The CDR3 protein is CASSLGAGGVTDTQYF. CDR3 nucleotides: TGTGCCAGCAGCTTAGGGGCGGGGGGCGTCACAGATACGCAGTATTTT.

This clonotype showed up just a few times. The chain is built from TRBV29-1 and TRBJ1-1; 11 nucleotides line up with TRBD1. With 4 bases clipped from V and 4 bases from J, the junction kept 8 bases outside the gene matches. The CDR3 loop spans 15 amino acids. Germline V gene data show CDR1 as SQVTM and CDR2 as ANQGSEA. This CDR3 is CSVGYSGTGGTEAFF. The CDR3, as DNA: TGCAGCGTTGGTTATTCCGGGACAGGGGGCACTGAAGCTTTCTTT.

At least ten counts were recorded for this clonotype. The J gene is TRBJ1-4, the V gene TRBV2; D may be TRBD1 (6 bases). The CDR3 runs to 15 residues. Germline values: CDR1 SNHLY, CDR2 FYNNEI. V was shortened by 3 bases and J by 5 bases, with 13 bases between the two germline ends. CDR3 residues: CASSDIQGANEKLFF. DNA for the CDR3: TGTGCCAGCAGTGACATACAGGGTGCGAATGAAAAACTGTTTTTT.

This clonotype was recorded a few times. V gene TRBV6-1 combines with J gene TRBJ2-1; possibly TRBD2 for D (5 bases). This CDR3 contains 16 residues. Trimming took off 3 bases at V and 6 bases at J, with 18 bases between the two ends. CDR1 is MNHNS, CDR2 SASEGT, per germline. The CDR3 sequence is CASSDSGPVLGNEQFF. The DNA of the CDR3 is TGTGCCAGCAGTGACAGCGGCCCGGTGTTGGGCAATGAGCAGTTCTTC.

The table lists this clonotype with many counts. The V gene is TRBV2, the J gene TRBJ2-7; possible D gene TRBD1, 6 bases. CDR1 SNHLY and CDR2 FYNNEI come from the germline V gene. V lost 3 bases, J lost 2 bases, and 11 bases lay in between. This CDR3 is built from 14 residues. The CDR3 bases are TGTGCCAGCAGTGAGGACAGTTTAACCTACGAGCAGTACTTC. Translated: CASSEDSLTYEQYF.

There are many counts of this clonotype. This rearrangement joins TRBV2 to TRBJ2-3; 7 positions match TRBD2. This CDR3 comprises 15 residues. Trimming removed 8 bases from V and 0 bases from J; junction bases left unmatched: 8. Per germline, CDR1 SNHLY and CDR2 FYNNEI. This chain's CDR3 is CASGHERGSTDTQYF. CDR3 nucleotide sequence: TGTGCCAGCGGGCACGAGCGGGGAAGCACAGATACGCAGTATTTT.

About this clonotype itself: An end of the junction does not agree with germline; a read error may underlie this. The chain employs TRBV27 and TRBJ1-6; D perhaps matches TRBD1 (5 bases). Looked up from germline, CDR1 is MNHEY and CDR2 is SMNVEV (reference sequence). This CDR3 region has 18 residues. CDR3 in amino acids: CACSRRWDVGLSGSPLHF. CDR3 DNA sequence: TGTGCCTGCAGCCGTAGGTGGGACGTTGGGTTGTCGGGTTCACCCCTCCACTTT.

As regards this clonotype: Since a much larger clone is just one base distant, this may be a read error. The chain employs TRBV6-5 and TRBJ1-1; no firm D call. This CDR3 comprises 14 residues. Per germline, CDR1 MNHEY and CDR2 SVGAGI. V was pared by 4 bases and J by 5 bases, with 14 bases between. DNA of the CDR3: TGTGCCAGCAGTTCCCAACAAATGAGTACTGAAGCTTTCTTT. Protein product: CASSSQQMSTEAFF.

The chain couples TRBV11-2 to TRBJ2-7, with 9 nucleotides matching TRBD2. From germline, CDR1 is SGHAT and CDR2 FQNNGV. The V segment lost 2 bases and the J segment 2 bases; nucleotides outside the gene matches: 10. The CDR3 consists of 17 residues. The CDR3 loop is CASSLFYSGSGTYEQYF. In DNA form, the CDR3 reads TGTGCCAGCAGCTTATTCTATAGCGGGAGTGGGACCTACGAGCAGTACTTC.

This clonotype was counted many times. The chain carries TRBV28 and TRBJ2-1, with 9 bases identical to TRBD2. Germline V CDR1 and CDR2: MDHEN, SYDVKM. V shed 4 bases and J 8 bases; nucleotides not matched to a gene: 15. The CDR3 consists of 17 residues. This CDR3 reads CASSSPRSLAGYHEQFF. CDR3 DNA: TGTGCCAGCAGTTCCCCCCGCAGCCTAGCGGGATACCATGAGCAGTTCTTC.

This clonotype occurred many times. The chain links TRBV10-2 to TRBJ2-7; 8 bases map to TRBD2. Germline V lookup: CDR1 WSHSY, CDR2 SAAADI. V gave up 6 bases and J gave up 3 bases; unmatched junction bases: 4. The CDR3 covers 13 residues. CDR3 loop: CASRRGDYYEQYF. CDR3 nucleotide sequence: TGCGCCAGCAGGCGGGGGGACTACTACGAGCAGTACTTC.

The rearrangement uses TRBV5-4 and TRBJ2-7; 14 bases fit TRBD2. CDR1 SGHNT and CDR2 YYREEE come from the germline V gene (reference sequence). Trimming cost V 4 bases and J 4 bases; bases outside gene matches: 7. The length of the CDR3 is 16 residues. CDR3 bases: TGTGCCAGCAGCCAGGGACTAGCGGGAGCGGGGTACGAGCAGTACTTC. Amino acid sequence: CASSQGLAGAGYEQYF.

There are many counts of this clonotype. The chain links TRBV12-3 or TRBV12-4 to TRBJ1-1; D gene ambiguous. The CDR3 spans 12 residues. Trimming took off 3 bases at V and 0 bases at J, with 2 bases between the two ends. The CDR3 nucleotides are TGTGCCAGCAGTTTTGTGAACACTGAAGCTTTCTTT. Translating it yields CASSFVNTEAFF.

This clonotype appeared a few times. V gene TRBV28 combines with J gene TRBJ2-7, with D tentatively TRBD2 (5 bases). The ends were cut back, 3 bases at V and 6 bases at J, with 15 bases in the middle. Germline V CDR1 and CDR2: MDHEN, SYDVKM. The CDR3 runs to 14 residues. As DNA, the CDR3 is TGTGCCAGCAGTTTCGCTAGTCAGGCGGGCGAGCAGTACTTC. Its translation is CASSFASQAGEQYF.

This clonotype was seen many times. The genes are TRBV29-1 and TRBJ2-7; D perhaps matches TRBD1 (6 bases). The CDR3 loop spans 12 amino acids. Per germline, CDR1 SQVTM and CDR2 ANQGSEA. Trimming left V 4 bases short and J 0 bases short, with 7 bases between. The CDR3 here is CSVARGSYEQYF. Here the CDR3 DNA reads TGCAGCGTTGCCAGGGGCTCCTACGAGCAGTACTTC.

J is TRBJ2-5 and V is TRBV10-2; 8 positions match TRBD2. V lost 7 bases, J lost 3 bases, and 7 bases stayed unmatched. The CDR3 is 14 amino acids. Germline CDR1 and CDR2: WSHSY and SAAADI. This CDR3 is CASTIYGREETQYF. The DNA for the CDR3 is TGCGCCAGCACCATATACGGGAGGGAAGAGACCCAGTACTTC.

A few counts support this clonotype. The chain combines TRBV19 with TRBJ2-7; TRBD2 matches at 8 bases. Germline CDR1 and CDR2: LNHDA and SQIVND (reference sequence). This CDR3 region has 16 residues. After removal of 6 bases from V and 0 bases from J, the junction contained 10 bases not matched to a gene. CDR3 sequence: CASSPGLASSSYEQYF. CDR3 nucleotides: TGTGCCAGTAGCCCCGGACTAGCATCGAGCTCCTACGAGCAGTACTTC.

This clonotype was found many times. CDR3 in DNA: TGTGCCAGCAGCTTAGCAATTGGACTAGCGGGTTACAATGAGCAGTTCTTC. It translates to CASSLAIGLAGYNEQFF. The chain recombines TRBV7-6 with TRBJ2-1; 11 nucleotides align to TRBD2. Germline trimming cut 0 bases from V and 4 bases from J; bases unmatched to any gene: 5. CDR3 length equals 17 residues. CDR1 and CDR2 (germline): SGHVS, FNYEAQ. The whole variable domain, filled in from reference TRBV7-6 and TRBJ2-1, reads GAGVSQSPRYKVTKRGQDVALRCDPISGHVSLYWYRQALGQGPEFLTYFNYEAQQDKSGLPNDRFSAERPEGSISTLTIQRTEQRDSAMYRCASSLAIGLAGYNEQFFGPGTRLTVL.